This TCR beta chain was recorded in a study of blood T cells in healthy people across ages. Drawing of peripheral blood yielded 8.5 to 10 milliliters from each donor. A second PCR, run for about 6 to 12 cycles, used a sample-barcoded 5' primer plus a J-beta primer mix. Tagging of each cDNA molecule was performed by a template-switch adaptor with 12 random nucleotides. Individual samples furnished no less than 2.5 million CDR3-containing paired-end reads apiece. TCRdb re-analysed the 5' RACE reads in MiXCR, keeping a single row per CDR3 protein. The sample consists of some 1.4 million distinct CDR3 sequences, approximately 42% of them appearing once. The CDR3 has 16 amino acids. Looked up from germline, CDR1 is SGHRS and CDR2 is YFSETQ. V lost 3 bases to trimming and J lost 1 base, with 15 bases between them. As for this clonotype: Its antigen is unidentified.

Study-level findings and limits: Fewer expanded clones and more diversity marked long-lived versus aged donors.

The source of this sequence is a woman aged 18-35 years in good health. Specimen: blood. The V gene is TRBV5-1, the J gene TRBJ2-3; D possibly uses TRBD1 or TRBD2 (6 bases each). The CDR3 loop is CASSSLGGGRTDTQYF. The CDR3 DNA sequence: TGCGCCAGCAGCTCCCTAGGGGGAGGCCGCACAGATACGCAGTATTTT. The complete variable domain, with remaining parts taken from reference TRBV5-1 and TRBJ2-3, reads KAGVTQTPRYLIKTRGQQVTLSCSPISGHRSVSWYQQTPGQGLQFLFEYFSETQRNKGNFPGRFSGRQFSNSRSEMNVSTLELGDSALYLCASSSLGGGRTDTQYFGPGTRLTVL.